The clone carrying this T cell receptor (beta chain) was detected a few times. TCRdb recomputed calls from the 5' RACE reads with MiXCR, one row per CDR3 protein. The sample lists about 170,000 distinct CDR3 sequences, 10% to 15% occurring once. This sample was taken from a study of T-cell memory formation after mild COVID-19. At the level of the study: Most TCR clusters belonged to a single donor.

The CDR3 spans 14 residues. Trimming stripped 3 bases from V and 3 bases from J, with 11 bases between. The germline CDR1 and CDR2 sequences are KGHSH and LQKENI. The sequence came from a young man who had mild COVID-19 (a few samples of this study predate the infection). Cell type and time point are not known. This chain connects TRBV18 to TRBJ1-1; D ambiguous. The sequencing input was PBMCs or a T cell subset sorted from them (not recorded which). In nucleotides, the CDR3 is TGTGCCAGCTCACCTCTCTCGGCAGACACTGAAGCTTTCTTT. It specifies CASSPLSADTEAFF.